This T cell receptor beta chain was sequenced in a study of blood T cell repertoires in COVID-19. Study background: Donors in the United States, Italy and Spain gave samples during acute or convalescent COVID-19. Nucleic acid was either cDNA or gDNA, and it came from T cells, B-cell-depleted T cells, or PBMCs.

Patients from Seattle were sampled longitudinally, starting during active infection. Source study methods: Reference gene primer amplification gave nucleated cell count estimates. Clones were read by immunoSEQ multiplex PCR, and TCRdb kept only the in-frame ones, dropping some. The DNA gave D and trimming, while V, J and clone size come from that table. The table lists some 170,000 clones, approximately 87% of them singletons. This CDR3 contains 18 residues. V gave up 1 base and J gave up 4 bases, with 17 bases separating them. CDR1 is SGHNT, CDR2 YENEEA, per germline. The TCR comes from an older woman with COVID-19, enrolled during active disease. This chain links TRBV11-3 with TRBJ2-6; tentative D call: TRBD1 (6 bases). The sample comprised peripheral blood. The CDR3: CASSLVGTTGSGANVLTF. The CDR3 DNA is TGTGCCAGCAGCTTAGTCGGAACAACAGGGTCCGGGGCCAACGTCCTGACTTTC.